This T cell receptor (beta chain) was documented in a study of circulating tumor DNA in untreated peripheral T-cell lymphoma. Study-level results: Tumor-specific clonotypes were found in about four fifths of patients.

J gave up 1 base and V 5 bases, and 2 bases lay outside the gene matches. Germline assignment: CDR1 MNHGY and CDR2 SAAAGT. This CDR3 region has 14 residues. The tumor tissue sample was taken at baseline before any treatment. Measured with immunoSEQ multiplex PCR; TCRdb has only the in-frame clones, and not every one. The table has around 10,000 clones, about 75% seen once. This clone was seen a few times. Its specificity is unknown. The sequencing sample was made of tumor tissue. The source is a human donor with peripheral T-cell lymphoma. The chain links TRBV6-8 to TRBJ2-1; the match to TRBD2 covers 7 bases. CDR3 sequence (DNA): TGTGCCAGCAGTCGGGGGGAATCCTACAATGAGCAGTTCTTC. It yields the protein CASSRGESYNEQFF.